This T cell receptor beta chain is drawn from a study of glioma-infiltrating T cells (dated by TCRdb to the mid-2010s). Regarding the research as a whole: TCR alpha- and beta-chain repertoires were sequenced from glioma tissue, non-neoplastic brain tissue and matched peripheral blood mononuclear cells. The paired cohort comprised three low-grade glioma patients, about 8 primary glioblastoma patients and three non-glioma patients contributing non-neoplastic brain tissue. To measure how far tissue and blood T-cell populations diverged, each tissue-infiltrating repertoire was compared against the peripheral blood repertoire of the same patient. Results and caveats for the whole study, not just this receptor: VJ-independent divergence between tissue and blood was lower than expected in non-neoplastic patients but higher than expected in all gliomas, particularly low-grade gliomas. Group comparisons were based on small numbers of patients: three non-neoplastic, three low-grade glioma and seven to nine glioblastoma patients. Very few CDR3 sequences were found to be shared between tissue and blood, and this scarcity was attributed to high CDR3 diversity and limited sampling.

This clonotype showed up many times. Its binding antigen is unknown. No clone much larger than this one lies a single base away; base qualities are absent. The CDR3 holds 15 amino acids from the cysteine to the phenylalanine. Solely the CDR3 DNA is kept, with 45 bases framed from the first base. The trim is 0 bases for V and 0 bases for J, with a gap of 11 bases between the germline ends. CDR1 and CDR2 are drawn from the germline V gene (reference sequence): DFQATT, SNEGSKA. TCR alpha and beta CDR3 regions were amplified with the iRepertoire nested amplicon-rescue multiplex PCR (arm-PCR) platform from RNA. For one-step reverse transcription and amplification, roughly 100-450 ng of tissue mRNA or PBMC total RNA was used as input. Following bead purification, Illumina adapters were added by a secondary multiplex PCR, and the libraries were gel-purified between 200 and 400 bp. Libraries carried internal 6-nucleotide barcodes used for demultiplexing. Sequencing of libraries was performed on an Illumina MiSeq with 2x220 or 2x250 nucleotide paired-end reads. As for how the authors treated the data: Paired reads were merged with FLASH 1.2.11 and aligned to the GRCh37 human genome with BWA-MEM before extracting TRA and TRB reads. V and J assignment used an IMGT-derived reference of cassette sequences and CDR3 motifs that included pseudogenes. Reads were translated in three frames, and productive CDR3s were defined as those with a C...FGXG motif and no stop codons. Unique combinations of V-J cassette pair and CDR3 amino acid sequence were defined as clonotypes. Reads were filtered by Hamming distance, with the threshold set by the sequence error rate of each sample in mapped regions. The raw public reads went through TCRdb reprocessing: fastp at Q25, MiXCR clone calling, in-frame beta chains kept. Each entry merges the rows of one CDR3 protein and shows their most common DNA and genes. The V and J calls come from TCRdb's annotation, not from the publication. A total of 20,000 to 25,000 distinct CDR3 sequences appear in this sample, 20% to 25% of them only once. The ten largest make up around 13% of the sample.

This TCR came from a human donor with low-grade glioma or glioblastoma, undergoing nonglioma brain surgery, or in good health (not recorded which). The rearrangement joined TRBV20-1 to TRBJ1-2; there is no confident call for the D gene. The sequenced sample consisted of glioma tissue, nonneoplastic brain tissue, or PBMCs (not recorded which). The CDR3 protein: CSARDRGRTNYGYTF. The DNA reads TGCAGTGCTAGAGATCGAGGACGGACTAACTATGGCTACACCTTC.